The 5 T cell receptor beta chains given below trace back to one sample, sequenced in a study of cytomegalovirus exposure and HLA in healthy donors. The PCR used 60 Vbeta and 13 Jbeta primers. TCRdb's copy holds only in-frame clones and misses some; the assay was immunoSEQ multiplex PCR. The data hold 85,000 to 130,000 clones, with 70% to 80% observed a single time. What was sequenced was PBMCs. These receptors originate from a boy aged 5-17 years in good health and CMV-seronegative.

The genes are TRBV6-5 and TRBJ2-7, with TRBD1 matching 7 bases. J gave up 3 bases and V 1 base, and 6 bases lay outside the gene matches. The CDR3 length is 15 residues. The germline gives CDR1 MNHEY, CDR2 SVGAGI. CDR3 amino acids: CASSYFGQENYEQYF. The CDR3 bases are TGTGCCAGCAGTTACTTTGGACAGGAGAACTACGAGCAGTACTTC.

This clone was found a few times. The genes are TRBV4-2 and TRBJ2-6; tentative D call: TRBD2 (5 bases). Trimming shortened V by 0 bases and J by 0 bases, and 6 bases separated the two germline ends. The CDR3 covers 16 residues. Per the germline V gene, CDR1 is LGHNA and CDR2 is YNFKEQ. This CDR3 is CASSQERGSGANVLTF. DNA of the CDR3: TGTGCCAGCAGCCAAGAACGGGGCTCTGGGGCCAACGTCCTGACTTTC.

V and J are TRBV19 and TRBJ1-2; D may be TRBD1 (5 bases). The CDR3 sequence is 13 residues long. Germline V lookup: CDR1 LNHDA, CDR2 SQIVND (reference sequence). Trimming shortened V by 2 bases and J by 4 bases, and 8 bases separated the two germline ends. The CDR3 nucleotides read TGTGCCAGTAGTATACAGGGAAGCTATGGCTACACCTTC. It is translated as CASSIQGSYGYTF.

The CDR3 here is CASKQGDQPQHF. CDR3 in DNA: TGTGCCAGCAAACAGGGGGATCAGCCCCAGCATTTT. The chain is built from TRBV6-4 and TRBJ1-5; 8 bases are a match to TRBD1. Germline CDR1 and CDR2: MRHNA and SNTAGT. CDR3 size: 12 residues. Trimming removed 7 bases from V and 5 bases from J; junction bases left unmatched: 1.

The chain is built from TRBV5-6 and TRBJ2-7, with D unclear. The germline CDR1 and CDR2 sequences are SGHDT and YYEEEE. V was pared by 0 bases and J by 6 bases, with 7 bases between. This CDR3 is built from 12 residues. CDR3 in DNA: TGTGCCAGCAGCTTGGAGCACGCCGAGCAGTACTTC. Translating it yields CASSLEHAEQYF.